A single sample gave rise to the 20 T cell receptor beta chains below, sequenced in a study of cytomegalovirus exposure and HLA in healthy donors listed by TCRdb under 2017. The library was generated by the immunoSEQ multiplex PCR assay. A mixture of 60 forward primers for TCR Vbeta segments and 13 reverse primers for TCR Jbeta segments was used in the multiplex PCR. TCRdb's version of the immuneACCESS table is confined to in-frame rearrangements and falls short of the full clone set. An unresolved V gene accounts for under half of the shortfall where checked; the remainder is of unknown origin. Within this sample are about 200,000 clones, with 75% to 85% of them counted one time only. Jointly, the top ten make up 2.7% of the sample. Sequenced material: PBMCs. Source of these receptors: a woman aged 40 to 50 in good health and CMV-seronegative.

This clone was seen only a few times. The rearrangement joins TRBV2 to TRBJ2-7, with D hard to call. Germline V gives CDR1 SNHLY, CDR2 FYNNEI. The CDR3 has 15 residues. V was trimmed by 8 bases and J by 2 bases, leaving 19 bases between them. The CDR3 DNA follows: TGTGCCAGCCGCTCGCAGCAAGGCGGCGCCTACGAGCAGTACTTC. Protein: CASRSQQGGAYEQYF.

The chain has TRBV19 and TRBJ1-3; no clear D gene. Germline CDR1 LNHDA, CDR2 SQIVND (reference sequence). V lost 3 bases, J lost 0 bases, and 9 bases lay in between. CDR3 length: 15 amino acids. In DNA, the CDR3 is TGTGCCAGTAGTATCCTACAGTACTCTGGAAACACCATATATTTT. Translated: CASSILQYSGNTIYF. Combining the CDR3 with reference TRBV19 and TRBJ1-3 gives the whole variable domain DGGITQSPKYLFRKEGQNVTLSCEQNLNHDAMYWYRQDPGQGLRLIYYSQIVNDFQKGDIAEGYSVSREKKESFPLTVTSAQKNPTAFYLCASSILQYSGNTIYFGEGSWLTVV.

This clone was seen only a few times. The CDR3 DNA follows: TGTGCCAGCAGCTTAGCTGGGAGAGGAGGGACTGAAGCTTTCTTT. Its translation: CASSLAGRGGTEAFF. The rearrangement uses TRBV7-9 and TRBJ1-1; the D is unclear. V was trimmed by 0 bases and J by 5 bases, leaving 13 bases between them. The germline V gene encodes CDR1 SEHNR and CDR2 FQNEAQ (reference sequence). This CDR3 is 15 amino acids long.

This clone has only one observation. Here the CDR3 DNA reads TGTGCCAGCAGCTTAGGGACAGGAGGCGGCTACACCTTC. Encoded protein: CASSLGTGGGYTF. The genes are TRBV7-9 and TRBJ1-2; 7 nucleotides match TRBD1. V trimming: 1 base; J trimming: 8 bases; junction bases outside the gene matches: 4. The germline V gene has CDR1 SEHNR and CDR2 FQNEAQ (reference sequence). The CDR3 has 13 residues.

The gene calls are TRBV5-1 and TRBJ2-7, with TRBD2 identical over 7 bases. CDR3 size: 16 residues. Per the germline V gene, CDR1 is SGHRS and CDR2 is YFSETQ. The junction had 14 bases not matched to a gene; V was cut back by 6 bases and J by 2 bases. CDR3 in amino acids: CASTRGLADPTYEQYF. CDR3 nucleotide sequence: TGCGCCAGCACGCGGGGGTTAGCGGATCCCACCTACGAGCAGTACTTC. The full variable domain, in which reference TRBV5-1 and TRBJ2-7 provide the parts outside the CDR3, is KAGVTQTPRYLIKTRGQQVTLSCSPISGHRSVSWYQQTPGQGLQFLFEYFSETQRNKGNFPGRFSGRQFSNSRSEMNVSTLELGDSALYLCASTRGLADPTYEQYFGPGTRLTVT.

This clone was detected once. CDR3 nucleotides: TGTGCCAGCAGTTTTGCCTCCCCTAGCGGTGAGCAGTTCTTC. This gives the protein CASSFASPSGEQFF. V gene TRBV27 combines with J gene TRBJ2-1; TRBD2 aligns across 7 bases. The CDR3 spans 14 residues. Trimming removed 3 bases from V and 9 bases from J; junction bases left unmatched: 8. Germline CDR1 is MNHEY and CDR2 is SMNVEV (reference sequence).

The chain recombines TRBV11-2 with TRBJ1-1; 9 bases are a match to TRBD1. The CDR3 is 16 residues long. The V and J ends lost 5 bases and 1 base, in that order; junction bases with no gene match: 8. Germline CDR1 SGHAT, CDR2 FQNNGV. The CDR3 loop reads CASSPWTGVGNTEAFF. The DNA of the CDR3 is TGTGCCAGCAGCCCCTGGACAGGGGTTGGGAACACTGAAGCTTTCTTT.

The genes are TRBV2 and TRBJ2-5; 9 bases match TRBD1. Germline CDR1 SNHLY, CDR2 FYNNEI. The CDR3 consists of 14 residues. Germline trimming cut 6 bases from V and 5 bases from J; bases unmatched to any gene: 7. For the CDR3, the DNA is TGTGCCAGCAGCGACCGGACAGGGGTGGAGACCCAGTACTTC. Amino acids: CASSDRTGVETQYF. Based on the CDR3 plus reference TRBV2 and TRBJ2-5, the full variable domain is EPEVTQTPSHQVTQMGQEVILRCVPISNHLYFYWYRQILGQKVEFLVSFYNNEISEKSEIFDDQFSVERPDGSNFTLKIRSTKLEDSAMYFCASSDRTGVETQYFGPGTRLLVL.

In this sample, this clone turned up a few times. This sequence joins TRBV28 and TRBJ2-1; 14 bases match TRBD2. Trimming cost V 5 bases and J 0 bases; bases outside gene matches: 3. Germline V gene lookup returns CDR1 MDHEN and CDR2 SYDVKM. This CDR3 is built from 17 residues. For the CDR3, the DNA is TGTGCCAGCAGTCAGACTAGCGGGAGGGCCTCCTACAATGAGCAGTTCTTC. Its translation is CASSQTSGRASYNEQFF.

The V and J genes are TRBV12-5 and TRBJ2-5; possibly TRBD2 for D (5 bases). This CDR3 contains 13 residues. V lost 6 bases and J 1 base, leaving 9 bases between the germline ends. Germline V lookup: CDR1 LGHNT, CDR2 FRNRAP. In DNA form, the CDR3 reads TGTGCTAGTGGCGTAGGGAGCCAAGAGACCCAGTACTTC. Translation gives CASGVGSQETQYF.

The chain is built from TRBV5-1 and TRBJ2-7, with 9 bases lining up with TRBD2. The CDR3 runs 15 residues. Germline assignment: CDR1 SGHRS and CDR2 YFSETQ. Trimming took 5 bases from V and 4 from J; bases not matched to a gene: 10. The CDR3, as DNA: TGCGCCAGCAGGGGTAGCGGGAGCCTCTCGTACGAGCAGTACTTC. Its translation is CASRGSGSLSYEQYF. Full variable domain (remainder filled in from reference TRBV5-1 and TRBJ2-7): KAGVTQTPRYLIKTRGQQVTLSCSPISGHRSVSWYQQTPGQGLQFLFEYFSETQRNKGNFPGRFSGRQFSNSRSEMNVSTLELGDSALYLCASRGSGSLSYEQYFGPGTRLTVT.

The V gene is TRBV30, the J gene TRBJ1-5; D possibly corresponds to TRBD1 (6 bases). The CDR3 extends over 14 amino acids. The germline V gene has CDR1 GTSNPN and CDR2 SVGIG (reference sequence). V lost 3 bases to trimming and J lost 0 bases, with 9 bases between them. CDR3 protein: CAWRGAHSNQPQHF. Written as DNA, the CDR3 is TGTGCCTGGAGGGGGGCCCATAGCAATCAGCCCCAGCATTTT.

This clone was recorded once. This chain links TRBV7-6 with TRBJ1-2; D is unresolved. The V end lost 3 bases, the J end lost 4 bases, and 15 bases lay between the germline ends. CDR1 is SGHVS and CDR2 is FNYEAQ in the germline V gene. This CDR3 has 15 residues. CDR3 amino acids: CASSLGLQAGYGYTF. The CDR3 nucleotides read TGTGCCAGCAGCTTGGGCCTCCAAGCAGGCTATGGCTACACCTTC.

This clone appeared a few times. The rearrangement links TRBV29-1 to TRBJ1-1; D not resolved. This CDR3 is 15 amino acids long. Germline-derived CDR1 and CDR2 are SQVTM and ANQGSEA. V lost 4 bases to trimming and J lost 2 bases, with 17 bases between them. CDR3 amino acids: CSVGLGLRLNTEAFF. CDR3 coding DNA: TGCAGCGTTGGTCTGGGCCTTCGGTTAAACACTGAAGCTTTCTTT.

The chain joins TRBV5-8 to TRBJ1-1, with D possibly matching TRBD1 (5 bases). The CDR3 totals 16 residues. The germline V gene encodes CDR1 SGHTS and CDR2 YDEGEE. V was pared by 1 base and J by 7 bases, with 20 bases between. The CDR3 DNA reads as TGTGCCAGCAGCTTGTTCTCGGGGGGAAACGAGAATGAAGCTTTCTTT. Protein sequence: CASSLFSGGNENEAFF.

The chain recombines TRBV30 with TRBJ2-7; 10 nucleotides line up with TRBD2. This CDR3 contains 17 residues. The germline gives CDR1 GTSNPN, CDR2 SVGIG (reference sequence). V shed 3 bases and J 1 base; nucleotides not matched to a gene: 12. CDR3 in DNA: TGTGCCTGGAGCCATTCGACTAGCGGGCCTACTTCCTACGAGCAGTACTTC. Protein sequence: CAWSHSTSGPTSYEQYF.

The V call is TRBV7-2, the J call TRBJ2-5; D unclear. Trimming stripped 1 base from V and 5 bases from J, with 11 bases between. Germline-derived CDR1 and CDR2 are SGHTA and FQGNSA. The length of the CDR3 is 14 residues. The CDR3 sequence: CASSLGLARETQYF. The CDR3 DNA reads as TGTGCCAGCAGCTTAGGATTAGCCCGGGAGACCCAGTACTTC.

This clone showed up just once. This sequence joins TRBV5-1 and TRBJ2-5, with a possible D match to TRBD1 (7 bases). The germline gives CDR1 SGHRS, CDR2 YFSETQ. The CDR3 runs to 13 residues. With 0 bases removed from V and 13 bases from J, the gap between germline ends came to 16 bases. The DNA for the CDR3 is TGCGCCAGCAGCTTGGGGACAGGCTTCGGGGGGTACTTC. Its protein is CASSLGTGFGGYF. Drawing the rest from reference TRBV5-1 and TRBJ2-5, the complete variable domain is KAGVTQTPRYLIKTRGQQVTLSCSPISGHRSVSWYQQTPGQGLQFLFEYFSETQRNKGNFPGRFSGRQFSNSRSEMNVSTLELGDSALYLCASSLGTGFGGYFGPGTRLLVL.

V gene TRBV5-1 combines with J gene TRBJ2-1; 9 nucleotides match TRBD2. Germline V gene lookup returns CDR1 SGHRS and CDR2 YFSETQ. Losses at the gene ends were 4 bases for V and 8 bases for J; bases not matched to a gene: 10. CDR3 length: 15 residues. The CDR3 loop reads CASSPSGAPGDEQFF. The CDR3 nucleotides read TGCGCCAGCAGCCCTAGCGGGGCCCCAGGCGATGAGCAGTTCTTC.

The chain couples TRBV28 to TRBJ2-1; 8 bases are shared with TRBD2. In germline, CDR1 is MDHEN, CDR2 SYDVKM. With 6 bases clipped from V and 5 bases from J, the junction kept 9 bases outside the gene matches. The CDR3 extends over 15 amino acids. The CDR3 bases are TGTGCCAGCAGGCCCGGGACTAGGTTTAACAATGAGCAGTTCTTC. Translating gives CASRPGTRFNNEQFF.